The 19 T cell receptor beta chains given below trace back to one sample, sequenced in a study of blood T cell repertoires in COVID-19. Measured with immunoSEQ multiplex PCR; TCRdb has only the in-frame clones, and not every one. This table has a few hundred thousand clones, roughly 85% appearing once. What was sequenced was peripheral blood. All receptors come from a man in his fifties or sixties who had recovered from COVID-19.

The chain links TRBV27 to TRBJ2-7, with D possibly matching TRBD1 (6 bases). The V and J ends lost 6 bases and 3 bases respectively, with 15 bases between them. The CDR3 is made up of 14 amino acids. Per the germline V gene, CDR1 is MNHEY and CDR2 is SMNVEV (reference sequence). The CDR3 here is CASSQRGTIYEQYF. The DNA for the CDR3 is TGTGCCAGCAGCCAGAGGGGGACGATCTACGAGCAGTACTTC.

This clone was counted ten times or more. The chain combines TRBV30 with TRBJ1-2; D might be TRBD1 (6 bases). The germline V gene encodes CDR1 GTSNPN and CDR2 SVGIG (reference sequence). Trimming pared 6 bases from V and 1 base from J, leaving 21 bases between. CDR3 length: 16 residues. CDR3 nucleotides: TGTGCCTGCTCCTCCCCTACAGGGCCGAGTAACTATGGCTACACCTTC. Translated, it gives CACSSPTGPSNYGYTF.

In DNA form, the CDR3 reads TGTGCCAGCTCACCAAATACTGACAGATATGGCTACACCTTC. This gives the protein CASSPNTDRYGYTF. The chain carries TRBV18 and TRBJ1-2, with D possibly TRBD1 on 5 matching bases. The germline gives CDR1 KGHSH, CDR2 LQKENI. The CDR3 has 14 amino acids. V gave up 2 bases and J gave up 5 bases, with 12 bases separating them.

The chain carries TRBV25-1 and TRBJ1-1; the match to TRBD1 covers 11 bases. J lost 1 base, V lost 4 bases, and 5 bases had no gene match. Germline V gene lookup returns CDR1 MGHDK and CDR2 SYGVNS. CDR3 length: 16 amino acids. CDR3 in DNA: TGTGCCAGCAGTGGGGGGGACAGGGGGTGGAACACTGAAGCTTTCTTT. This codes for CASSGGDRGWNTEAFF.

This chain connects TRBV9 to TRBJ2-7; 8 nucleotides line up with TRBD1. The CDR3 consists of 13 residues. Germline CDR1 reads SGDLS; CDR2 reads YYNGEE. With V trimmed by 6 bases and J by 7 bases, 9 bases remained unmatched. Written as DNA, the CDR3 is TGTGCCAGCAACAACCCAGGGGGCGGGGAGCAGTACTTC. This translates into CASNNPGGGEQYF. Using reference TRBV9 and TRBJ2-7 for the parts outside the CDR3, the full variable domain is DSGVTQTPKHLITATGQRVTLRCSPRSGDLSVYWYQQSLDQGLQFLIQYYNGEERAKGNILERFSAQQFPDLHSELNLSSLELGDSALYFCASNNPGGGEQYFGPGTRLTVT.

The chain combines TRBV20-1 with TRBJ2-3; D ambiguous. Between the trimmed V and J ends, which lost 5 bases and 2 bases, there was a span of 5 bases. This CDR3 has 11 amino acids. In germline, CDR1 is DFQATT, CDR2 SNEGSKA (reference sequence). This CDR3 reads CSAVYTDTQYF. The CDR3 DNA sequence: TGCAGTGCTGTATACACAGATACGCAGTATTTT.

J is TRBJ2-2 and V is TRBV9; D possibly corresponds to TRBD2 (6 bases). Trimming shortened V by 3 bases and J by 6 bases, and 18 bases separated the two germline ends. The CDR3 runs to 16 residues. From germline, CDR1 is SGDLS and CDR2 YYNGEE. The CDR3 DNA follows: TGTGCCAGCAGCGCAACCGGGACGGGGGTTGCCGGGGAGCTGTTTTTT. Translating gives CASSATGTGVAGELFF.

The chain combines TRBV4-1 with TRBJ2-1; 14 positions match TRBD2. With 6 bases clipped from V and 9 bases from J, the junction kept 4 bases outside the gene matches. The germline V gene has CDR1 MGHRA and CDR2 YSYEKL. The CDR3 has 14 amino acids. The CDR3 nucleotides read TGCGCCAGCAGGACTAGCGGGAGGGGAAGTGAGCAGTTCTTC. Protein product: CASRTSGRGSEQFF.

The genes are TRBV28 and TRBJ1-1; D is unresolved. Trimming shortened V by 3 bases and J by 2 bases, and 4 bases separated the two germline ends. Germline V CDR1 and CDR2: MDHEN, SYDVKM. There are 12 residues in the CDR3. The CDR3 loop is CASSFLNTEAFF. The CDR3, as DNA: TGTGCCAGCAGTTTTCTTAACACTGAAGCTTTCTTT.

The chain carries TRBV4-1 and TRBJ2-3; tentatively, D is TRBD2 (7 bases). Trimming took off 1 base at V and 4 bases at J, with 12 bases between the two ends. The CDR3 extends over 15 amino acids. Per the germline V gene, CDR1 is MGHRA and CDR2 is YSYEKL. The CDR3 region is CASSQGGGASDTQYF. CDR3 DNA sequence: TGCGCCAGCAGCCAAGGTGGGGGGGCCTCAGATACGCAGTATTTT.

This clone appeared a single time. The V call is TRBV6-6, the J call TRBJ1-1; 12 bases fit TRBD1. V shed 4 bases, J shed 6 bases, and the junction held 9 bases outside the gene matches. CDR3 length: 16 amino acids. Germline assignment: CDR1 MNHNY and CDR2 SVGAGI (reference sequence). The CDR3 DNA follows: TGTGCCAGCAGTTCCTGGGACAGGGGGCAGAGCGCTGAAGCTTTCTTT. It encodes CASSSWDRGQSAEAFF.

The chain's CDR3 is CASSVASQRGGRGNTGELFF. CDR3 DNA: TGTGCCAGCAGCGTAGCTTCCCAGCGGGGGGGCCGAGGGAACACCGGGGAGCTGTTTTTT. This chain links TRBV9 with TRBJ2-2; 10 bases agree with TRBD2. V shed 0 bases, J shed 1 base, and the junction held 12 bases outside the gene matches. Germline CDR1 and CDR2: SGDLS and YYNGEE. The CDR3 covers 20 residues. The full variable domain, rest sourced from reference TRBV9 and TRBJ2-2, is DSGVTQTPKHLITATGQRVTLRCSPRSGDLSVYWYQQSLDQGLQFLIQYYNGEERAKGNILERFSAQQFPDLHSELNLSSLELGDSALYFCASSVASQRGGRGNTGELFFGEGSRLTVL.

The J gene is TRBJ2-5, the V gene TRBV3-1 (or the pseudogene TRBV3-2); 9 bases fit TRBD2. Germline V lookup: CDR1 LGHDT, CDR2 YNNKEL (reference sequence). After removal of 4 bases from V and 5 bases from J, the junction contained 11 bases not matched to a gene. CDR3 length: 16 amino acids. CDR3 sequence reads: CASSRGDSGGLETQYF. The CDR3 DNA reads as TGTGCCAGCAGCCGCGGGGATAGCGGGGGCCTCGAGACCCAGTACTTC.

The gene calls are TRBV11-3 and TRBJ2-1, with 8 bases that match TRBD2. The CDR3 extends over 15 amino acids. The trim removed 3 bases at V and 6 bases at J, leaving 7 bases unmatched. Germline V lookup: CDR1 SGHNT, CDR2 YENEEA. CDR3 sequence: CASSFGGVLGNEQFF. The CDR3 DNA is TGTGCCAGCAGCTTCGGGGGGGTTCTTGGCAATGAGCAGTTCTTC.

This clone has more than one count but fewer than ten. The chain couples TRBV7-2 to TRBJ1-5; tentative D call: TRBD1 (6 bases). Germline V gives CDR1 SGHTA, CDR2 FQGNSA. V was cut by 1 base and J by 8 bases, with 12 bases left in between. There are 14 residues in the CDR3. DNA for the CDR3: TGTGCCAGCAGCTTAGAACAGGGAGCCAAGCCCCAGCATTTT. This gives the protein CASSLEQGAKPQHF.

This sequence joins TRBV7-9 and TRBJ1-5; no firm D call. This CDR3 contains 14 residues. V was trimmed by 0 bases and J by 5 bases, leaving 8 bases between them. Germline CDR1 and CDR2: SEHNR and FQNEAQ (reference sequence). CDR3: CASSLANSDQPQHF. The CDR3 bases are TGTGCCAGCAGCTTAGCGAACAGTGATCAGCCCCAGCATTTT.

J is TRBJ2-1 and V is TRBV7-8; 7 nucleotides match TRBD1. The germline gives CDR1 SGHVS, CDR2 FQNEAQ. The CDR3 contains 14 residues. After removal of 5 bases from V and 4 bases from J, the junction contained 5 bases not matched to a gene. CDR3 nucleotide sequence: TGTGCCAGCAGCACACAGACAGGGTACAATGAGCAGTTCTTC. It codes for CASSTQTGYNEQFF.

The V and J genes are TRBV4-2 and TRBJ2-5, with D maybe TRBD2 (6 bases). V shed 5 bases and J shed 0 bases, with 7 bases lying between them. This CDR3 is 13 amino acids long. Germline-derived CDR1 and CDR2 are LGHNA and YNFKEQ. CDR3 loop: CASSGGYQETQYF. Written as DNA, the CDR3 is TGTGCCAGCAGCGGGGGGTACCAAGAGACCCAGTACTTC.

J is TRBJ2-1 and V is TRBV6-1, with 8 nucleotides matching TRBD2. Looked up from germline, CDR1 is MNHNS and CDR2 is SASEGT. Losses at the gene ends were 2 bases for V and 4 bases for J; bases not matched to a gene: 4. This CDR3 has 15 residues. The CDR3 nucleotides are TGTGCCAGCAGTGAACGGACTAGCAGATACAATGAGCAGTTCTTC. This encodes CASSERTSRYNEQFF.